Below, 9 T cell receptor beta chains from the same sample are listed, as sequenced in a study of breast tumors, draining lymph nodes, adjacent tissues. The lymph nodes were axillary draining lymph nodes from breast cancer patients. Each CDR3 protein gets one entry after TCRdb re-called the multiplex PCR reads with MiXCR. The sample has 200,000 to 300,000 distinct CDR3 sequences, more than 30% seen once; the top ten hold under 1.2%. The specimen sequenced was axillary lymph node tissue. These receptors were obtained from a female donor with breast cancer. Some clones in this sample may be carry-over from other donors' samples.

With respect to this clonotype: One base away lies a much larger clone, so this may be a sequencing read error. The conserved closing phenylalanine or tryptophan is absent in this CDR3, likely reflecting a read error. The chain couples TRBV20-1 to TRBJ2-7; D remains unclear. Germline loops: CDR1 DFQATT, CDR2 SNEGSKA (reference sequence). V shed 1 base and J shed 6 bases, with 7 bases lying between them. This CDR3 has 11 amino acids. CDR3 sequence: CSARAPGEQYL. CDR3 DNA sequence: TGCAGTGCTAGAGCCCCGGGCGAGCAGTACCTC.

This clonotype came up many times. The chain recombines TRBV5-1 with TRBJ1-5, with TRBD1 as a possible D gene (5 bases). V was pared by 0 bases and J by 5 bases, with 6 bases between. CDR1 is SGHRS and CDR2 is YFSETQ in the germline V gene. The CDR3 is 13 residues long. The CDR3 DNA follows: TGCGCCAGCAGCTTGGACAGGTATCAGCCCCAGCATTTT. Protein product: CASSLDRYQPQHF.

This clonotype was seen at least ten times. The V call is TRBV13, the J call TRBJ2-1; D tentatively reads TRBD1 or TRBD2 (5 bases each). Per the germline V gene, CDR1 is PRHDT and CDR2 is FYEKMQ (reference sequence). The CDR3 totals 14 residues. V lost 4 bases and J 7 bases, leaving 14 bases between the germline ends. This CDR3 reads CASSSLRDPNEQFF. The CDR3 DNA reads TGTGCCAGCAGCTCTCTCCGGGACCCAAATGAGCAGTTCTTC.

A remark on this clonotype: Since a much larger clone is just one base distant, this may be a read error. The gene calls are TRBV12-3 or TRBV12-4 and TRBJ2-7, with TRBD2 matching over 9 bases. After removal of 10 bases from V and 5 bases from J, the junction contained 9 bases not matched to a gene. The CDR3 runs 13 residues. The CDR3 spells CANRPAGGHEQYF. CDR3 in DNA: TGTGCCAATAGACCAGCGGGAGGACACGAGCAGTACTTC.

On this clonotype itself: A read error is possible here, since a much larger clone lies one base away. CDR3 bases: TGTGCCAGCAGCTTGGGGGCAGCCGAGCAGTGCTTC. This encodes CASSLGAAEQCF. This chain connects TRBV5-4 to TRBJ2-7; no definite D call. Germline CDR1 SGHNT, CDR2 YYREEE (reference sequence). The CDR3 is made up of 12 amino acids. Filled out from reference TRBV5-4 and TRBJ2-7, the complete variable domain reads ETGVTQSPTHLIKTRGQQVTLRCSSQSGHNTVSWYQQALGQGPQFIFQYYREEENGRGNFPPRFSGLQFPNYSSELNVNALELDDSALYLCASSLGAAEQCFGPGTRLTVT.

Ten or more counts support this clonotype. This chain joins TRBV6-5 and TRBJ2-7, with a weak D call TRBD1 (5 bases). The CDR3 runs 14 residues. The germline gives CDR1 MNHEY, CDR2 SVGAGI. The germline V and J ends were trimmed by 6 bases and 1 base, with 13 bases remaining between them. The CDR3, as DNA: TGTGCCAGCAGCTACAGACAGAATTCCTACGAGCAGTACTTC. Translation gives CASSYRQNSYEQYF.

This clonotype was seen repeatedly, ten times or more. The gene calls are TRBV20-1 and TRBJ2-1, with TRBD2 identical over 10 bases. The CDR3 sequence is 15 residues long. The germline gives CDR1 DFQATT, CDR2 SNEGSKA (reference sequence). The V gene end was trimmed by 8 bases and the J gene end by 5 bases; junction bases not matched to a gene: 12. This chain's CDR3 is CSTEGTSGTNNEQFF. For the CDR3, the DNA is TGCAGTACCGAGGGAACTAGCGGGACTAACAATGAGCAGTTCTTC.

The J gene is TRBJ2-6, the V gene TRBV5-1; the D gene is possibly TRBD2 (5 bases). There are 18 residues in the CDR3. Trimming cost V 0 bases and J 6 bases, with 19 bases left between them. The germline V gene encodes CDR1 SGHRS and CDR2 YFSETQ. DNA of the CDR3: TGCGCCAGCAGCTTGGGGCGGGCGCTTCGCGCGGAGGCCAACGTCCTGACTTTC. It translates to CASSLGRALRAEANVLTF.

V usage is TRBV5-4 and J usage is TRBJ2-1, with 7 bases fitting TRBD2. CDR1 is SGHNT and CDR2 is YYREEE in the germline V gene (reference sequence). This CDR3 has 14 amino acids. The J segment lost 6 bases and the V segment lost 4 bases, leaving 7 bases of the junction unmatched. The chain's CDR3 is CASSPDSGINEQFF. Here the CDR3 DNA reads TGTGCCAGCAGCCCTGACAGCGGGATCAATGAGCAGTTCTTC.